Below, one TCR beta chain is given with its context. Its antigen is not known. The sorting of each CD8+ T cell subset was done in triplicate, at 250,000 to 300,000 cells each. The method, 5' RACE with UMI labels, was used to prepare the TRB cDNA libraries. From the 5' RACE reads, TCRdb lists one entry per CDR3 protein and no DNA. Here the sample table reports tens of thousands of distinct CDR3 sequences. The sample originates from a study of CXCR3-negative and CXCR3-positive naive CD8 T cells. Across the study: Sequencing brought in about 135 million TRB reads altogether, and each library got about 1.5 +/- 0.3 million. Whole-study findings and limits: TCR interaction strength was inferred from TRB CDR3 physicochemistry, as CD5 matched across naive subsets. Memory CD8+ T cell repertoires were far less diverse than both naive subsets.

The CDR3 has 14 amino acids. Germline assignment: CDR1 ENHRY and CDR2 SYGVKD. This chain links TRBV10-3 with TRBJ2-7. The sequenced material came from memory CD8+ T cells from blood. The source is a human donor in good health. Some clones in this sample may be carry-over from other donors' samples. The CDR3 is CAISERRDSYEQYF.